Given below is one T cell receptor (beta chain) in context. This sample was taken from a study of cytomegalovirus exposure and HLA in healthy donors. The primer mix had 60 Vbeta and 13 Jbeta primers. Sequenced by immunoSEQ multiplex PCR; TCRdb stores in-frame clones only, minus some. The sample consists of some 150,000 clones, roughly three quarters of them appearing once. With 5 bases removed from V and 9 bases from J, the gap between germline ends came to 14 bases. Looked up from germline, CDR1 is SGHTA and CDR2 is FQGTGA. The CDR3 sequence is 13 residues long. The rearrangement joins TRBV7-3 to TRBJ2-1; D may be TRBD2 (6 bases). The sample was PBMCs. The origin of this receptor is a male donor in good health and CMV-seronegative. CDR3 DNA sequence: TGTGCCAGCAGCCCACAACCCGGGGGTGAGCAGTTCTTC. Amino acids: CASSPQPGGEQFF.